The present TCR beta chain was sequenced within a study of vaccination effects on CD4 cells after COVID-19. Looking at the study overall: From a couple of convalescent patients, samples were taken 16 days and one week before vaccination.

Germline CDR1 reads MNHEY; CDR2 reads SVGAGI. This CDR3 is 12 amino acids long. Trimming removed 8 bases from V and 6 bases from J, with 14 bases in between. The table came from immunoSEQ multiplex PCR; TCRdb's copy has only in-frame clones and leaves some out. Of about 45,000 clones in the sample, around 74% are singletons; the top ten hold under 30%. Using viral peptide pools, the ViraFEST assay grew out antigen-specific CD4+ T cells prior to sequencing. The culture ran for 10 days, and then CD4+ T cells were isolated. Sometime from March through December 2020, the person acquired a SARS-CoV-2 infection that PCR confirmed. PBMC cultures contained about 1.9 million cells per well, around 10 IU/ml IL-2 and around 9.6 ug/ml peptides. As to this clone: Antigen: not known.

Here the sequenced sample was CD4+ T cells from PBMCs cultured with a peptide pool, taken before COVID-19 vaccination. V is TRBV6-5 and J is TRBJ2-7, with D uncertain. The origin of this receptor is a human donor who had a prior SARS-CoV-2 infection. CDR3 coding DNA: TGTGCCAGCTCCCCCACCACATCCGAGCAGTACTTC. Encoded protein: CASSPTTSEQYF.